The clone carrying this T cell receptor (beta chain) was recorded once. The germline V gene encodes CDR1 SNHLY and CDR2 FYNNEI. This CDR3 comprises 13 residues. Unmatched junction bases numbered 13, after V lost 8 bases and J lost 10 bases. The data stem from a study of cytomegalovirus exposure and HLA in healthy donors. Method: immunoSEQ multiplex PCR; TCRdb's copy keeps in-frame clones and lacks some. The data contain over 85,000 clones, approximately 88% of them seen just once; the ten biggest clones take up roughly 1.4%. This chain uses TRBV2 with TRBJ1-1; 7 nucleotides agree with TRBD1. The TCR was taken from a woman in her 30s in good health and CMV-seropositive. Sequenced sample: PBMCs. CDR3 sequence: CASHGTEGRGAFF. The CDR3 DNA follows: TGTGCCAGCCACGGGACAGAGGGAAGAGGAGCTTTCTTT.